This entry lists 23 T cell receptor beta chains sequenced from one sample in a study of B cell selection in AIRE deficiency. Some clones are missing from TCRdb's copy, which holds only in-frame ones; the method was immunoSEQ multiplex PCR. The sample holds 20,000 to 25,000 clones, around 97% seen once. The sorted conventional CD4 T cells were gated as CD4+CD127+. Sequencing used conventional CD4+ T cells sorted from PBMCs. The receptors were sampled from a human donor with AIRE deficiency.

The CDR3 sequence: CASSPRWLAGDGTGELFF. The CDR3 DNA reads as TGTGCCAGCAGCCCGAGGTGGCTAGCGGGAGATGGTACCGGGGAGCTGTTTTTT. The rearrangement links TRBV5-5 to TRBJ2-2, with TRBD2 matching 10 bases. From germline, CDR1 is SGHKS and CDR2 YYEKEE (reference sequence). The CDR3 consists of 18 residues. With V trimmed by 4 bases and J by 5 bases, 14 bases remained unmatched.

CDR3: CASTPSGRAEEQFF. In DNA, the CDR3 is TGTGCCAGCACCCCGAGCGGGAGGGCCGAAGAGCAGTTCTTC. The V and J genes are TRBV5-4 and TRBJ2-1; 10 nucleotides line up with TRBD2. V gave up 6 bases and J gave up 10 bases; unmatched junction bases: 10. The CDR3 totals 14 residues. Germline V gene lookup returns CDR1 SGHNT and CDR2 YYREEE (reference sequence).

V usage is TRBV28 and J usage is TRBJ2-3, with 9 bases identical to TRBD2. Germline V gives CDR1 MDHEN, CDR2 SYDVKM. Trimming cost V 2 bases and J 5 bases; bases outside gene matches: 11. The CDR3 covers 17 residues. CDR3 sequence: CASSLIGSGSRIDTQYF. The CDR3 DNA is TGTGCCAGCAGTTTAATTGGTAGCGGGAGTAGAATAGATACGCAGTATTTT.

CDR3 loop: CASSSIQGTHEQYF. The CDR3 coding sequence is TGTGCCAGCAGTTCGATACAGGGGACCCACGAGCAGTACTTC. The chain links TRBV27 to TRBJ2-7; 7 positions agree with TRBD1. Losses at the gene ends were 4 bases for V and 5 bases for J; bases not matched to a gene: 8. The V gene's germline CDR1 is MNHEY and CDR2 SMNVEV (reference sequence). CDR3 length: 14 residues.

CDR3 amino acids: CSSRWDYFTDTQYF. As DNA, the CDR3 is TGCAGCTCGAGGTGGGACTATTTCACAGATACGCAGTATTTT. The chain employs TRBV29-1 and TRBJ2-3, with 7 bases lining up with TRBD2. Germline V CDR1 and CDR2: SQVTM, ANQGSEA. This CDR3 is built from 14 residues. V lost 8 bases, J lost 2 bases, and 10 bases stayed unmatched.

The J gene is TRBJ2-7, the V gene TRBV5-4, with 7 bases that match TRBD1. CDR1 SGHNT and CDR2 YYREEE come from the germline V gene (reference sequence). The CDR3 length is 16 residues. The junction had 15 bases not matched to a gene; V was cut back by 4 bases and J by 5 bases. Here the CDR3 DNA reads TGTGCCAGCAGCCGGCCTCGGGACAGATTGTACGACGAGCAGTACTTC. Amino acids: CASSRPRDRLYDEQYF.

This clone was detected only once. The chain joins TRBV28 to TRBJ2-7; weak D call: TRBD2 (6 bases). The germline V gene encodes CDR1 MDHEN and CDR2 SYDVKM. V was shortened by 1 base and J by 0 bases, with 10 bases between the two germline ends. The length of the CDR3 is 15 residues. The CDR3 protein is CASSLFKAGSYEQYF. In DNA form, the CDR3 reads TGTGCCAGCAGTTTATTCAAAGCGGGCTCCTACGAGCAGTACTTC.

This chain connects TRBV11-2 to TRBJ2-7; 10 nucleotides match TRBD1. The CDR3 has 18 amino acids. Trimming at V came to 6 bases and at J to 3 bases, leaving 17 bases not matched to a gene. CDR1 and CDR2 (germline): SGHAT, FQNNGV. The CDR3 DNA reads as TGTGCCAGCAGGTCTACCGGGACAGGGGACTATAAACTCTACGAGCAGTACTTC. It is translated as CASRSTGTGDYKLYEQYF.

This rearrangement joins TRBV27 to TRBJ2-7; D remains unclear. Trimming took off 2 bases at V and 3 bases at J, with 14 bases between the two ends. This CDR3 region has 15 residues. The germline CDR1 and CDR2 sequences are MNHEY and SMNVEV (reference sequence). The CDR3 is CASSLKVNERYEQYF. The CDR3 nucleotides are TGTGCCAGCAGTTTAAAGGTCAACGAGCGCTACGAGCAGTACTTC.

The chain employs TRBV4-3 and TRBJ2-7, with TRBD2 matching 11 bases. Germline CDR1 LGHNA, CDR2 YSLEER. The CDR3 consists of 15 residues. V trimming: 3 bases; J trimming: 3 bases; junction bases outside the gene matches: 4. CDR3 residues: CASSQLAGGRYEQYF. CDR3 DNA sequence: TGCGCCAGCAGCCAGCTAGCGGGAGGCCGCTACGAGCAGTACTTC.

The chain links TRBV18 to TRBJ2-1; 7 bases align to TRBD2. This CDR3 is built from 17 residues. V was pared by 3 bases and J by 0 bases, with 8 bases of the junction left unmatched. CDR1 and CDR2 (germline): KGHSH, LQKENI. The DNA for the CDR3 is TGTGCCAGCTCACCGCTAGCGGACTCCTACTCCTACAATGAGCAGTTCTTC. Translation: CASSPLADSYSYNEQFF. Complete variable domain (other parts from reference TRBV18 and TRBJ2-1): NAGVMQNPRHLVRRRGQEARLRCSPMKGHSHVYWYRQLPEEGLKFMVYLQKENIIDESGMPKERFSAEFPKEGPSILRIQQVVRGDSAAYFCASSPLADSYSYNEQFFGPGTRLTVL.

The chain uses TRBV6-6 and TRBJ2-7; 9 nucleotides agree with TRBD1. The CDR3 spans 14 residues. J gave up 7 bases and V 6 bases, and 10 bases lay outside the gene matches. Germline V gene data show CDR1 as MNHNY and CDR2 as SVGAGI (reference sequence). This chain's CDR3 is CASSLTGGVGEQYF. CDR3 DNA sequence: TGTGCCAGCAGCCTGACAGGGGGGGTCGGTGAGCAGTACTTC.

The V and J genes are TRBV2 and TRBJ2-7, with a possible D match to TRBD1 (6 bases). This CDR3 spans 14 amino acids. Deletions cut 10 bases from V and 0 bases from J, with 16 bases between. Germline CDR1 SNHLY, CDR2 FYNNEI. The CDR3 DNA reads TGTGCCATTACAGGGCTGAGGAGCTCCTACGAGCAGTACTTC. Protein sequence: CAITGLRSSYEQYF.

This sequence joins TRBV5-1 and TRBJ2-7, with D perhaps TRBD1 (5 bases). The CDR3 sequence is 13 residues long. Looked up from germline, CDR1 is SGHRS and CDR2 is YFSETQ. V was pared by 3 bases and J by 5 bases, with 12 bases between. CDR3 protein: CASSSEWGDEQYF. The DNA of the CDR3 is TGCGCCAGCAGCTCAGAGTGGGGCGACGAGCAGTACTTC.

This clone was seen a handful of times. The rearrangement links TRBV5-4 to TRBJ1-2, with TRBD1 matching over 8 bases. CDR3 size: 13 residues. Losses at the gene ends were 4 bases for V and 6 bases for J; bases not matched to a gene: 5. The germline V gene has CDR1 SGHNT and CDR2 YYREEE (reference sequence). CDR3 loop: CASSLAGGDGYTF. In DNA, the CDR3 is TGTGCCAGCAGCCTGGCAGGGGGCGATGGCTACACCTTC.

V gene TRBV29-1 combines with J gene TRBJ2-5; no definite D call. The germline V gene encodes CDR1 SQVTM and CDR2 ANQGSEA. This CDR3 spans 12 amino acids. V gave up 4 bases and J gave up 4 bases, with 10 bases separating them. CDR3 DNA: TGCAGCGTTGCCCGAAGAGGAGAGACCCAGTACTTC. Translation gives CSVARRGETQYF.

The chain has TRBV28 and TRBJ2-3; TRBD2 matches at 8 bases. CDR1 and CDR2 (germline): MDHEN, SYDVKM. The CDR3 is 15 amino acids. V shed 3 bases and J 2 bases; nucleotides not matched to a gene: 4. The CDR3 DNA is TGTGCCAGCAGTTTGGGCGGGAGGTTCACAGATACGCAGTATTTT. Residues: CASSLGGRFTDTQYF.

The V and J genes are TRBV5-6 and TRBJ1-4; TRBD1 matches at 7 bases. Per the germline V gene, CDR1 is SGHDT and CDR2 is YYEEEE. CDR3 length: 14 residues. The trim removed 4 bases at V and 7 bases at J, leaving 7 bases unmatched. CDR3 in amino acids: CASSIRQGGEKLFF. The CDR3 DNA follows: TGTGCCAGCAGCATACGACAGGGAGGTGAAAAACTGTTTTTT.

The CDR3 loop reads CASTPRVVGEQYF. The DNA for the CDR3 is TGTGCCAGCACACCCAGGGTTGTGGGAGAGCAGTACTTC. The rearrangement links TRBV5-6 to TRBJ2-7; tentatively, D is TRBD1 (5 bases). This CDR3 region has 13 residues. V was pared by 6 bases and J by 7 bases, with 17 bases between. CDR1 is SGHDT, CDR2 YYEEEE, per germline.

Here the CDR3 DNA reads TGTGCCAGCAGCTTACTCCCTATTGGCGCGACCTCCTACGAGCAGTACTTC. Protein sequence: CASSLLPIGATSYEQYF. The chain employs TRBV13 and TRBJ2-7; no reliable D call. The length of the CDR3 is 17 residues. CDR1 and CDR2 from the germline V gene are PRHDT and FYEKMQ (reference sequence). Trimming left V 2 bases short and J 0 bases short, with 17 bases between.

The chain uses TRBV19 and TRBJ2-3; D unresolved. The germline V gene encodes CDR1 LNHDA and CDR2 SQIVND (reference sequence). CDR3 length: 15 amino acids. V was clipped by 5 bases and J by 2 bases, with 14 bases between them. CDR3 loop: CASSPGRMNTDTQYF. The CDR3 DNA reads TGTGCCAGTAGTCCCGGACGTATGAACACAGATACGCAGTATTTT.

This chain uses TRBV5-1 with TRBJ2-7, with TRBD2 matching over 9 bases. CDR1 and CDR2 (germline): SGHRS, YFSETQ. The length of the CDR3 is 17 residues. The V segment lost 0 bases and the J segment 4 bases; nucleotides outside the gene matches: 11. Written as DNA, the CDR3 is TGCGCCAGCAGCTTGGTCGTACTAGCGGGTCAACATTACGAGCAGTACTTC. Amino acid sequence: CASSLVVLAGQHYEQYF.

The gene calls are TRBV9 and TRBJ2-1, with a possible D match to TRBD1 (7 bases). Germline V gene data show CDR1 as SGDLS and CDR2 as YYNGEE. V shed 0 bases and J shed 7 bases, with 14 bases lying between them. CDR3 size: 15 residues. CDR3 DNA: TGTGCCAGCAGCGTAGTTCCGCAGGGGGGTAATGAGCAGTTCTTC. Translating gives CASSVVPQGGNEQFF. The whole variable domain, filled in from reference TRBV9 and TRBJ2-1, reads DSGVTQTPKHLITATGQRVTLRCSPRSGDLSVYWYQQSLDQGLQFLIQYYNGEERAKGNILERFSAQQFPDLHSELNLSSLELGDSALYFCASSVVPQGGNEQFFGPGTRLTVL.